Below, 20 T cell receptor beta chains from the same sample are listed, as sequenced in a study of vaccination effects on CD4 cells after COVID-19. For these receptors, no antigen is known. Produced via immunoSEQ multiplex PCR; TCRdb's table is partial and in-frame only. The sample carries about 34,000 clones, 73% recorded once. Pools of viral peptides were used by the ViraFEST assay to expand antigen-specific CD4+ T cells ahead of sequencing. The culture ran for roughly ten days before CD4+ T cells were isolated. The study found no prior SARS-CoV-2 infection in the vaccine recipients, who tested negative for nucleocapsid antibodies. Here the sequenced sample was CD4+ T cells from PBMCs cultured with HCoV-OC43 spike peptides, taken before COVID-19 vaccination. Indicated subset: HCoV-OC43 spike overlapping peptide pool stimulation. All receptors derive from a human donor who received a COVID-19 vaccine.

This chain links TRBV28 with TRBJ1-5, with no clear D. This CDR3 has 12 residues. Germline lookup yields CDR1 MDHEN and CDR2 SYDVKM. The ends were cut back, 6 bases at V and 7 bases at J, with 10 bases in the middle. The CDR3 nucleotides read TGTGCCAGCAGCCAACAAAGGCAGCCCCAGCATTTT. Amino acids: CASSQQRQPQHF. Filled out from reference TRBV28 and TRBJ1-5, the complete variable domain reads DVKVTQSSRYLVKRTGEKVFLECVQDMDHENMFWYRQDPGLGLRLIYFSYDVKMKEKGDIPEGYSVSREKKERFSLILESASTNQTSMYLCASSQQRQPQHFGDGTRLSIL.

The table lists this clone with a few counts. This sequence joins TRBV27 and TRBJ2-7, with a weak D call TRBD1 (6 bases). Germline-derived CDR1 and CDR2 are MNHEY and SMNVEV (reference sequence). The CDR3 has 15 residues. V was clipped by 0 bases and J by 1 base, with 10 bases between them. The chain's CDR3 is CASSLSGGKSYEQYF. In DNA form, the CDR3 reads TGTGCCAGCAGTTTATCAGGGGGTAAATCCTACGAGCAGTACTTC.

The rearrangement joins TRBV19 to TRBJ2-2; 14 nucleotides line up with TRBD2. The V gene's germline CDR1 is LNHDA and CDR2 SQIVND (reference sequence). The CDR3 loop spans 17 amino acids. V was clipped by 7 bases and J by 4 bases; unmatched bases: 8. CDR3 in DNA: TGTGCCAGTACGTCCCTGACTAGCGGGAGGGGCACCGGGGAGCTGTTTTTT. Protein: CASTSLTSGRGTGELFF.

The chain employs TRBV9 and TRBJ1-1; 8 bases are shared with TRBD1. This CDR3 spans 19 amino acids. J was trimmed by 3 bases and V by 0 bases; bases with no gene match: 16. The germline V gene encodes CDR1 SGDLS and CDR2 YYNGEE. CDR3: CASSVDTLSGQGRDTEAFF. The CDR3, as DNA: TGTGCCAGCAGCGTAGATACGTTATCCGGACAGGGAAGGGACACTGAAGCTTTCTTT.

The chain employs TRBV7-2 and TRBJ2-7; 7 bases line up with TRBD1. J was trimmed by 0 bases and V by 7 bases; bases with no gene match: 6. CDR1 and CDR2 from the germline V gene are SGHTA and FQGNSA. The CDR3 loop spans 14 amino acids. The CDR3 is CASTYRDSSYEQYF. The DNA of the CDR3 is TGTGCCAGCACCTATAGGGACAGCTCCTACGAGCAGTACTTC.

The V gene is TRBV21-1, the J gene TRBJ1-6. TRBV21-1 is marked as a pseudogene. The CDR3 extends over 21 amino acids. Here the CDR3 DNA reads TGTGCCAGCAGCGACCCACGTCTTTTGGGGACTCGTAGTTCTTCGGGTTCACCCCTCCACTTT. The encoded protein is CASSDPRLLGTRSSSGSPLHF.

This clone showed up just once. This sequence joins TRBV24-1 and TRBJ2-2; 12 bases align to TRBD2. The trim removed 4 bases at V and 9 bases at J, leaving 8 bases unmatched. The CDR3 is 16 amino acids. Germline-derived CDR1 and CDR2 are KGHDR and SFDVKD. The DNA of the CDR3 is TGTGCCACCAGTGAATCATTCCGGACTAGCGGGAGGGAGCTGTTTTTT. Its protein product is CATSESFRTSGRELFF.

This chain joins TRBV6-5 and TRBJ2-2, with D possibly being TRBD2 (5 bases). The CDR3 length is 15 residues. V lost 0 bases, J lost 6 bases, and 11 bases lay in between. The germline gives CDR1 MNHEY, CDR2 SVGAGI. Here the CDR3 DNA reads TGTGCCAGCAGTTACTCGAACCCGGGGTCCGGGGAGCTGTTTTTT. As protein: CASSYSNPGSGELFF.

J is TRBJ1-1 and V is TRBV3-1 (or the pseudogene TRBV3-2); D is undetermined. The length of the CDR3 is 13 residues. V lost 4 bases to trimming and J lost 1 base, with 7 bases between them. Germline V CDR1 and CDR2: LGHDT, YNNKEL (reference sequence). DNA for the CDR3: TGTGCCAGCAGCCGGTCAGGGAACACTGAAGCTTTCTTT. This translates into CASSRSGNTEAFF.

The chain carries TRBV5-1 and TRBJ2-7; 7 nucleotides match TRBD2. V shed 4 bases and J 2 bases; nucleotides not matched to a gene: 9. The CDR3 sequence is 15 residues long. Germline CDR1 SGHRS, CDR2 YFSETQ. The CDR3 coding sequence is TGCGCCAGCAGCGGCATGAGCGGGGTAACCTACGAGCAGTACTTC. This translates into CASSGMSGVTYEQYF. Based on the CDR3 plus reference TRBV5-1 and TRBJ2-7, the full variable domain is KAGVTQTPRYLIKTRGQQVTLSCSPISGHRSVSWYQQTPGQGLQFLFEYFSETQRNKGNFPGRFSGRQFSNSRSEMNVSTLELGDSALYLCASSGMSGVTYEQYFGPGTRLTVT.

V gene TRBV28 combines with J gene TRBJ1-2, with 8 bases that match TRBD1. The CDR3 extends over 14 amino acids. V shed 6 bases and J 3 bases; nucleotides not matched to a gene: 6. The germline V gene encodes CDR1 MDHEN and CDR2 SYDVKM. CDR3 nucleotides: TGTGCCAGCAGCAGGACAGGGAATGACTATGGCTACACCTTC. It codes for CASSRTGNDYGYTF.

The chain links TRBV10-3 to TRBJ2-3; TRBD2 agrees at 9 bases. Germline V lookup: CDR1 ENHRY, CDR2 SYGVKD. With 7 bases clipped from V and 1 base from J, the junction kept 3 bases outside the gene matches. The length of the CDR3 is 14 residues. The CDR3 loop is CAITRLAGTDTQYF. The CDR3 DNA reads TGTGCCATCACTCGACTAGCGGGCACAGATACGCAGTATTTT.

This clone was picked up a small number of times. This chain links TRBV18 with TRBJ1-3, with D hard to call. This CDR3 contains 12 residues. Between the trimmed V and J ends, which lost 2 bases and 5 bases, there was a span of 4 bases. Looked up from germline, CDR1 is KGHSH and CDR2 is LQKENI. The CDR3 DNA reads as TGTGCCAGCTCACCAGATCGAAACACCATATATTTT. It encodes CASSPDRNTIYF.

The V and J genes are TRBV7-3 and TRBJ2-3; D is perhaps TRBD2 (7 bases). CDR1 SGHTA and CDR2 FQGTGA come from the germline V gene. This CDR3 contains 14 residues. Trimming cost V 5 bases and J 3 bases, with 12 bases left between them. This chain's CDR3 is CASSLGGRTDTQYF. CDR3 coding DNA: TGTGCCAGCAGCCTGGGGGGGCGGACAGATACGCAGTATTTT.

This clone came up once. The rearrangement joins TRBV5-1 to TRBJ1-1; TRBD1 agrees at 7 bases. The CDR3 runs 15 residues. In germline, CDR1 is SGHRS, CDR2 YFSETQ. V trimming: 4 bases; J trimming: 1 base; junction bases outside the gene matches: 7. This CDR3 reads CASSEGAGWNTEAFF. In DNA form, the CDR3 reads TGCGCCAGCAGCGAGGGGGCAGGTTGGAACACTGAAGCTTTCTTT.

The chain joins TRBV6-5 to TRBJ2-1; 10 bases align to TRBD2. Germline CDR1 MNHEY, CDR2 SVGAGI. V lost 4 bases, J lost 8 bases, and 11 bases stayed unmatched. The CDR3 runs 16 residues. The CDR3 sequence: CASSSVGSGRADEQFF. DNA for the CDR3: TGTGCCAGCAGTTCCGTTGGCAGCGGGAGGGCCGATGAGCAGTTCTTC.

The rearrangement links TRBV27 to TRBJ2-7, with 9 bases fitting TRBD1. The CDR3 has 14 amino acids. V shed 4 bases and J 0 bases; nucleotides not matched to a gene: 1. Germline V gene lookup returns CDR1 MNHEY and CDR2 SMNVEV (reference sequence). The chain's CDR3 is CASSYRGPSYEQYF. In DNA, the CDR3 is TGTGCCAGCAGTTACAGGGGGCCCTCCTACGAGCAGTACTTC.

The chain uses TRBV9 and TRBJ1-2, with 8 nucleotides matching TRBD1. V dropped 2 bases and J dropped 0; count of bases not matched to a gene: 3. Looked up from germline, CDR1 is SGDLS and CDR2 is YYNGEE. This CDR3 comprises 15 residues. The CDR3, as DNA: TGTGCCAGCAGCGTGCAGGGGGCCGCTAACTATGGCTACACCTTC. Protein: CASSVQGAANYGYTF.

The J gene is TRBJ2-1, the V gene TRBV21-1; no DNA check was done on the table's D call, TRBD2. TRBV21-1 is assigned pseudogene status. This CDR3 has 14 amino acids. The CDR3 DNA sequence: TGTGCCAGCAGCGTACCTAGCGGTTACAATGAGCAGTTCTTC. Amino acid sequence: CASSVPSGYNEQFF.

The chain is built from TRBV5-6 and TRBJ2-1; 10 bases match TRBD2. The germline gives CDR1 SGHDT, CDR2 YYEEEE. The junction had 12 bases not matched to a gene; V was cut back by 3 bases and J by 12 bases. This CDR3 has 15 residues. The CDR3 reads CASSWREVAGGRQFF. The CDR3 DNA reads TGTGCCAGCAGCTGGAGGGAGGTAGCGGGGGGTCGGCAGTTCTTC.